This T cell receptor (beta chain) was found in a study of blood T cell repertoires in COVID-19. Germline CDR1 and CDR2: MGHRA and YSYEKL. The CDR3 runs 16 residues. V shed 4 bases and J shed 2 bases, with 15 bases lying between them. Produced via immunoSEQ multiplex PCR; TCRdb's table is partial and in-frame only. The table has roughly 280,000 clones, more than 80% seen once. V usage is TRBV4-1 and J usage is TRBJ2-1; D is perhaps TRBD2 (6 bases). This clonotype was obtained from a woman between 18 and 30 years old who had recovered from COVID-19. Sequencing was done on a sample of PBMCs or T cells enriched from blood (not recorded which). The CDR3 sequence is CASSPRVGGAYNEQFF. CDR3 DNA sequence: TGCGCCAGCAGCCCCCGAGTGGGGGGTGCCTACAATGAGCAGTTCTTC.